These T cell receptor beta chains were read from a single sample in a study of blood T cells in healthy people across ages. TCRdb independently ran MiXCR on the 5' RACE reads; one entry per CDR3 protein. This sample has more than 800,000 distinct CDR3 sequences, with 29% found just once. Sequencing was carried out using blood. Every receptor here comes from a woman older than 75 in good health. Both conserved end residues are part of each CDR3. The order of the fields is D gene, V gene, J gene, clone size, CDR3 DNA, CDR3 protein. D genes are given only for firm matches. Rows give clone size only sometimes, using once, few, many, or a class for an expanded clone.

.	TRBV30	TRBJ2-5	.	TGTGCCTGGAGTGTACAGGCTGAGGGCGAGACCCAGTACTTC	CAWSVQAEGETQYF
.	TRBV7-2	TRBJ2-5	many	TGTGCCAGCAGCTCGGGGACGCAGCAATGGTCGGGGGAGACCCAGTACTTC	CASSSGTQQWSGETQYF
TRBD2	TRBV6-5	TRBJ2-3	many	TGTGCCAGCAGTTATCTAGCGGGGGCCCGAAGGGGACGGACAGATACGCAGTATTTT	CASSYLAGARRGRTDTQYF
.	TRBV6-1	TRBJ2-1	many	TGTGCCAGCACTCACAGGGAGTCAGGCAATGAGCAGTTCTTC	CASTHRESGNEQFF
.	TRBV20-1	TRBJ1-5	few	TGCAGTGCTCAAAGGGCATTTAGCAATCAGCCCCAGCATTTT	CSAQRAFSNQPQHF
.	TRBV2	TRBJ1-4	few	TGTGCCAGCAGTGATGAAAAACTGTTTTTT	CASSDEKLFF
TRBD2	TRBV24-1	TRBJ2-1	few	TGTGCCACCGAGGGCGGGGGGGTGTACAATGAGCAGTTCTTC	CATEGGGVYNEQFF
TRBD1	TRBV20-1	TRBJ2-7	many	TGCAGTGCCCGGGGAACCTCCGGGACAGAAGCCTACGAGCAGTACTTC	CSARGTSGTEAYEQYF
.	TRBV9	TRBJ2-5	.	TGTGCCAGCACCTTTCAGAGCGGGCAGTACCAAGAGACCCGGTACTTC	CASTFQSGQYQETRYF
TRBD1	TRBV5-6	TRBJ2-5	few	TGTGCCAGCAGCTTGGTGGACAGGGCGAACAATGAGCAGTACTTC	CASSLVDRANNEQYF
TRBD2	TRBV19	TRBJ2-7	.	TGTGCCAGTAGTACTAGCGGGGGGTCAAATGAGCAGTACTTC	CASSTSGGSNEQYF
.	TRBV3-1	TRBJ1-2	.	TGTGCCAGCAAGCAACCCGGGACATCAAGTGGCTACACCTTC	CASKQPGTSSGYTF
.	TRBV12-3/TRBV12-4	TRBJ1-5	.	TGTGCCAGCAGTTTCGGTCAGCGCAATCAGCCCCAGCATTTT	CASSFGQRNQPQHF
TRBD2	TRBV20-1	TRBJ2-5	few	TGCAGTGCTAGAAGTGGCGGGGGTTCGGAGACCCAGTACTTC	CSARSGGGSETQYF
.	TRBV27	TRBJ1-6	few	TGTGCCAGCAGTCTCTGGCAGGGACGGGGGCTGAGCTCCTATAATTCACCCCTCCACTTT	CASSLWQGRGLSSYNSPLHF
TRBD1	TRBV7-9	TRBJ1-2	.	TGTGCCAGCAGTCAACAAGCCGGGACAGGCCTTTATGGCTACACCTTC	CASSQQAGTGLYGYTF
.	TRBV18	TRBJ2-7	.	TGTGCCAGCTCTCCTAGCTCCTACGGGCAGTACTTC	CASSPSSYGQYF
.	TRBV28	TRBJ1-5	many	TGTGCCAGCAGTTTGAGCAGGGCGGGTCAGCCCCAGCATTTT	CASSLSRAGQPQHF
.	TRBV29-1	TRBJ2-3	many	TGCAGCGTTGACCAGTTGGCAAATACGCAGTATTTT	CSVDQLANTQYF
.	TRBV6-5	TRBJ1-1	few	TGTGCCAGCAGTTACGCGACGAACACTGAAGCTTTCTTT	CASSYATNTEAFF
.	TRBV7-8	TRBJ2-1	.	TGTGCCAGCAGCTTGGGCGGGGGCCTAGATTGCGATGAGCAGTTCTTC	CASSLGGGLDCDEQFF
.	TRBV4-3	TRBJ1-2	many	TGCGCCAGCAGCCAAGTAGTCCAGCCGGGTTATGGCTACACCTTC	CASSQVVQPGYGYTF
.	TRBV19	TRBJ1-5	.	TGTGCCAGTCCCTTCAGATTTAGCAATCGGCCCCAGCATTTT	CASPFRFSNRPQHF
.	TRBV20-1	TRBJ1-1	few	TGCAGTGCCAGAGGCGGTAGAGAAGCTTTCTTT	CSARGGREAFF
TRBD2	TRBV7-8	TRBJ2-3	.	TGTGCCAGCAGCCCCCAGAGGGAGCGGGGGAGGGATGCGCAGTATTTT	CASSPQRERGRDAQYF
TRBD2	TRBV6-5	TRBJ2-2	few	TGTGCCAGCAGACTCCTAGCGGGGGGGGAGGCCCGGGAGCTGTTTTTT	CASRLLAGGEARELFF
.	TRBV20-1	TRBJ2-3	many	TGCAGTGCTAGAAAGGGGGTATGGCTCACAGATACGCAGTATTTT	CSARKGVWLTDTQYF
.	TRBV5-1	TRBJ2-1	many	TGCGCCAGCAGCTTGGTCTTACTCCGGTACAATGAGCAGTTCTTC	CASSLVLLRYNEQFF
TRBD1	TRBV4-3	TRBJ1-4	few	TGCGCCAGCAGCACCTCCGGGACAGGGGATTCAAAACTGTTTTTT	CASSTSGTGDSKLFF
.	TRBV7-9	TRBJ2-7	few	TGTGCCAGCAGCTCTCTCCGGGGGGAGCAGTACTTC	CASSSLRGEQYF
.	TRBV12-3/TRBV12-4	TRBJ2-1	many	TGTGCCAGCAGTTCCGGTCGTACGGAGCAGTTCTTC	CASSSGRTEQFF
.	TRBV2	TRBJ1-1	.	TGTGCCAGCAGACAGGGAGACACTCTCCTTAACACTGAAGCTTTCTTT	CASRQGDTLLNTEAFF
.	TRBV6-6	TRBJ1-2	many	TGTGCCAGCAGGACAGCGTCTAACTATGGCTACACCTTC	CASRTASNYGYTF
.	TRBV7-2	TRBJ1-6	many	TGTGCCAGCAGCTTAGCGCGTAACAGTAATTCACCCCTCCACTTT	CASSLARNSNSPLHF
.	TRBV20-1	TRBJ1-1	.	TGCGGTGCTAGAGCCGGAGGGGACACTGAAGCTTTCTTT	CGARAGGDTEAFF
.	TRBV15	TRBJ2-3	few	TGTGCCACCAGCACAATCCCCAGAATCACAGATACGCAGTATTTT	CATSTIPRITDTQYF
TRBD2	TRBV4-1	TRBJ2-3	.	TGCGCCAGCAGCCAAGCATTAGCGGGGGGCCCTAGCACAGATACGCAGTATTTT	CASSQALAGGPSTDTQYF
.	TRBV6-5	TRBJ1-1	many	TGTGCCAGCAGGTCGACCGGACCCACTGAAGCTTTCTTT	CASRSTGPTEAFF
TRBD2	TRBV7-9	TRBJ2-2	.	TGTGCCAGCAGCTTAGGAGCGGGGGCTGTCGGGGAGCTGTTTTTT	CASSLGAGAVGELFF
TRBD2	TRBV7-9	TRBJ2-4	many	TGTGCCAGCAGCTTAACGGCACTAGCGGGGCAAAACATTCAGTACTTC	CASSLTALAGQNIQYF
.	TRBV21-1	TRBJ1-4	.	TGTGTCAGCAGCACCCCCCGCGGTTTCAATGAAAAACTGTTTTTT	CVSSTPRGFNEKLFF
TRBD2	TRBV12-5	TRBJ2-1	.	TGTGCTAGTGGTTTGGATAGCGGGAGGGCCACTGAGCAGTTCTTC	CASGLDSGRATEQFF
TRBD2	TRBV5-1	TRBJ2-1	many	TGCGCCAGCAGCCCCCCCCTATTAGCGGGGGACAATGAGCAGTTCTTC	CASSPPLLAGDNEQFF
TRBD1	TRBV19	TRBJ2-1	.	TGTGCCAGTAGTATCAGTGGGACAGGCGCCTACAATGAGCAGTTCTTC	CASSISGTGAYNEQFF